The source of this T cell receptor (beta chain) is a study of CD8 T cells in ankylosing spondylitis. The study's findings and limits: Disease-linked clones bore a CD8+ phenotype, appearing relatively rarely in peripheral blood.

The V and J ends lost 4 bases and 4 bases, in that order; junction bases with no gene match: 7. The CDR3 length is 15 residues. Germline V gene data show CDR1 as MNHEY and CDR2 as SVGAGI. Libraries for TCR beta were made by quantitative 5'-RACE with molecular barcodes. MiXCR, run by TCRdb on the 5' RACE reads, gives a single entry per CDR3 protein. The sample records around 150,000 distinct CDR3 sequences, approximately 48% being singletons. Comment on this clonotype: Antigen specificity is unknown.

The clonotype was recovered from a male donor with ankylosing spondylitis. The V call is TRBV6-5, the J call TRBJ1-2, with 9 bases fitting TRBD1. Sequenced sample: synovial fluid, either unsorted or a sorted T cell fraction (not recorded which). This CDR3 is CASSFLGQGSYGYTF. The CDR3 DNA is TGTGCCAGCAGTTTCCTGGGACAGGGCTCCTATGGCTACACCTTC.